This T cell receptor beta chain was captured in a study of blood T cell repertoires in COVID-19. There are a few counts of this clone. Only in-frame clones appear in the TCRdb table, and some are missing; sequencing was by immunoSEQ multiplex PCR. The table includes 50,000 or so clones, approximately 85% detected once. The CDR3 has 15 amino acids. The germline CDR1 and CDR2 sequences are MDHEN and SYDVKM. V was shortened by 4 bases and J by 3 bases, with 13 bases between the two germline ends. This TCR came from a human donor in a cohort sampled during active COVID-19. The chain joins TRBV28 to TRBJ1-5; perhaps TRBD1 as D (6 bases). Sequences were obtained from peripheral blood. This CDR3 reads CASSSTGINNQPQHF. The CDR3 bases are TGTGCCAGCAGTTCTACAGGGATAAACAATCAGCCCCAGCATTTT.